This T cell receptor (beta chain) was documented in a study of T-cell memory formation after mild COVID-19. The CDR3 totals 15 residues. Germline CDR1 and CDR2: DFQATT and SNEGSKA (reference sequence). V was cut by 3 bases and J by 0 bases, with 15 bases left in between. Study-level findings and limits: Clones contracting across day 15 to 85 had a balanced CD4/CD8 profile; later expanding clones leaned CD4+. That cross-reactive memory joined was suggested by some responding clones appearing in pre-infection memory.

A 5'RACE reaction primed in the constant segment made cDNA libraries of TCR alpha and TCR beta, and these carried sample barcodes and UMIs. TCRdb independently ran MiXCR on the 5' RACE reads; one entry per CDR3 protein. The sample includes under 300,000 distinct CDR3 sequences, 7.5% to 9.5% of them seen just once. With respect to this clonotype: The antigen remains unidentified.

This TCR was recovered from a man aged 18 to 30 who had mild COVID-19 (a few samples of this study predate the infection). Cell type and time point are not known. Sequenced material: PBMCs or a T cell subset sorted from them (not recorded which). The rearrangement joins TRBV20-1 to TRBJ2-7, with D maybe TRBD1 (6 bases). The CDR3 nucleotides are TGCAGTGCTAGGGGGACATCTCTAGCCTCCTACGAGCAGTACGTC. It specifies CSARGTSLASYEQYV.